The source of this TCR beta chain is a study of beta chain features in type 1 diabetes. Study findings and constraints: Relative to healthy donors, patients appeared to have naive, central memory and Treg TCRB repertoires that were more similar. Among patients with Type 1 diabetes, TCRB CDR3s were moderately but significantly shorter in every one of the four CD4+ subsets.

Germline V gene lookup returns CDR1 LGHNA and CDR2 YSLEER. The CDR3 length is 17 residues. Germline trimming cut 0 bases from V and 4 bases from J; bases unmatched to any gene: 10. This clone was seen only a few times. Its target is not known. The authors sorted CD4+ naive, central memory, regulatory and stem cell-like memory cells via CD45RO/CCR7/CD25/CD127/CD95/CD27. Purity of each sorted population was above 95%. Sequenced material consisted of expressed TCRB transcripts (all of the isolated RNA was reverse transcribed). TCRdb keeps only in-frame clones here, not all; method: immunoSEQ multiplex PCR. Of approximately 170,000 clones in the sample, about 7.8% were seen once.

This chain links TRBV4-3 with TRBJ2-3; 7 bases fit TRBD2. This clonotype originated in a woman in her thirties or forties with type 1 diabetes. What was sequenced was central memory CD4+ T cells from blood. The CDR3 protein is CASSQDHRGSSADTQYF. CDR3 coding DNA: TGCGCCAGCAGCCAAGATCATCGCGGGAGTAGCGCAGATACGCAGTATTTT.